This TCR beta chain derives from a study of graft-versus-host responses after intestinal transplantation. Overall study context: Recipients had transplants, and these were multivisceral, liver-intestinal, or isolated intestinal. Once they had received anti-thymocyte globulin induction, all recipients took tacrolimus and steroids for around 3 years.

Germline CDR1 LNHDA, CDR2 SQIVND (reference sequence). J gave up 6 bases and V 10 bases, and 5 bases lay outside the gene matches. The CDR3 loop spans 12 amino acids. Whole-study results and caveats: Within the allografts of patients who had graft-donor T cell macrochimerism, graft-versus-host to host-versus-graft clonal ratios were high. GvH clonotypes were identified within recipient marrow, with a subset emerging first in ileum or blood.

TCRdb keeps only in-frame clones here, not all; method: immunoSEQ multiplex PCR. The sample includes about 81,000 clones, 85% to 90% of them seen just once. About this clone itself: Its target is unknown.

This rearrangement joins TRBV19 to TRBJ2-1; the match to TRBD2 covers 8 bases. The TCR originated in a human donor who received an intestinal transplant. This material consisted of unstimulated CD4+ T cells sorted from spleen or lymph node cells, taken before intestinal transplant. CDR3 sequence reads: CAIGLATNEQFF. CDR3 DNA: TGTGCCATTGGACTAGCAACCAATGAGCAGTTCTTC.